The 27 T cell receptor beta chains below come from one sample, sequenced in a study of control samples from healthy donors and cancer patients. Clones were read by immunoSEQ multiplex PCR, and TCRdb kept only the in-frame ones, dropping some. The table records about 83,000 clones, around 92% of them present only once. The sequenced material came from blood. Source of these receptors: a man aged 45 to 65 in good health.

J is TRBJ2-7 and V is TRBV14, with 7 bases that match TRBD1. Looked up from germline, CDR1 is SGHDN and CDR2 is FVKESK. The CDR3 spans 17 residues. The V segment lost 2 bases and the J segment 2 bases; nucleotides outside the gene matches: 12. The CDR3 bases are TGTGCCAGCAGCCAACACCCCCCGACAGGGTCACCCTACGAGCAGTACTTC. It encodes CASSQHPPTGSPYEQYF.

The CDR3 reads CATSDFGQGSGYTF. CDR3 DNA sequence: TGTGCCACCAGTGACTTCGGACAGGGGAGTGGCTACACCTTC. This chain connects TRBV24-1 to TRBJ1-2, with 9 bases aligning to TRBD1. This CDR3 is built from 14 residues. Germline CDR1 and CDR2: KGHDR and SFDVKD. The J segment lost 7 bases and the V segment lost 4 bases, leaving 6 bases of the junction unmatched.

The chain links TRBV24-1 to TRBJ2-1, with 11 bases matching TRBD2. V dropped 3 bases and J dropped 7; count of bases not matched to a gene: 4. The CDR3 runs 15 residues. Germline V gene data show CDR1 as KGHDR and CDR2 as SFDVKD. The CDR3 reads CATSDPGTSGNEQFF. In DNA, the CDR3 is TGTGCCACCAGTGATCCCGGGACTAGCGGTAATGAGCAGTTCTTC.

The chain carries TRBV7-9 and TRBJ1-2, with D perhaps matching TRBD1 (5 bases). CDR3 length equals 12 residues. Germline CDR1 SEHNR, CDR2 FQNEAQ (reference sequence). Trimming removed 4 bases at V and 8 bases at J, with 11 bases between. In DNA form, the CDR3 reads TGTGCCAGCAGCTCGGGGCGTGAGGGCTACACCTTC. Its protein is CASSSGREGYTF.

The chain links TRBV19 to TRBJ1-1; no reliable D call. The CDR3 totals 15 residues. Germline CDR1 LNHDA, CDR2 SQIVND (reference sequence). The V gene lost 1 base and the J gene lost 1 base, with 10 bases spanning the gap. CDR3 amino acids: CASSIVPGSNTEAFF. CDR3 bases: TGTGCCAGTAGTATAGTGCCTGGGTCGAACACTGAAGCTTTCTTT.

J is TRBJ1-5 and V is TRBV24-1, with TRBD1 as a possible D gene (5 bases). Germline CDR1 reads KGHDR; CDR2 reads SFDVKD. This CDR3 region has 14 residues. Trimming took off 4 bases at V and 3 bases at J, with 9 bases between the two ends. CDR3 in DNA: TGTGCCACCAGTGACAGGGCCCTCAATCAGCCCCAGCATTTT. Its translation is CATSDRALNQPQHF.

This chain connects TRBV18 to TRBJ1-5; TRBD1 might be the D (5 bases). The germline V gene has CDR1 KGHSH and CDR2 LQKENI. CDR3 length: 13 amino acids. The germline V and J ends were trimmed by 1 base and 7 bases, with 8 bases remaining between them. The CDR3 spells CASSPRRGQPQHF. Written as DNA, the CDR3 is TGTGCCAGCTCACCACGGAGGGGCCAGCCCCAGCATTTT.

The J gene is TRBJ1-2, the V gene TRBV14; perhaps TRBD1 as D (6 bases). The CDR3 runs to 15 residues. Germline V gene sequence: CDR1 SGHDN, CDR2 FVKESK. V dropped 4 bases and J dropped 0 bases, with 12 bases sitting between them. The CDR3 DNA is TGTGCCAGCAGCCCTCAGACAGGCCCTAACTATGGCTACACCTTC. Amino acids: CASSPQTGPNYGYTF.

V usage is TRBV5-1 and J usage is TRBJ1-3; D remains unclear. The V gene lost 6 bases and the J gene lost 0 bases, with 13 bases spanning the gap. The CDR3 extends over 15 amino acids. Germline lookup yields CDR1 SGHRS and CDR2 YFSETQ. The CDR3 region has the DNA TGCGCCAGCAAAGTCGATGGCAACTCTGGAAACACCATATATTTT. Amino acid sequence: CASKVDGNSGNTIYF.

The V and J genes are TRBV6-5 and TRBJ1-1; maybe TRBD1 (5 bases). This CDR3 is 16 amino acids long. Germline CDR1 MNHEY, CDR2 SVGAGI. The V end lost 4 bases, the J end lost 8 bases, and 23 bases lay between the germline ends. CDR3 nucleotides: TGTGCCAGCAGTTTCTTCATTGGTGGGGCCGGGAGGGAAGCTTTCTTT. Translation gives CASSFFIGGAGREAFF.

The gene calls are TRBV2 and TRBJ1-2; tentative D call: TRBD1 (6 bases). Germline V CDR1 and CDR2: SNHLY, FYNNEI. The CDR3 is 13 amino acids. V shed 3 bases and J shed 1 base, with 6 bases lying between them. The CDR3 DNA sequence: TGTGCCAGCAGTGACAGGGGTAACTATGGCTACACCTTC. As protein: CASSDRGNYGYTF.

J is TRBJ1-5 and V is TRBV5-6, with TRBD1 matching over 8 bases. CDR1 and CDR2 from the germline V gene are SGHDT and YYEEEE. CDR3 size: 17 residues. J was trimmed by 2 bases and V by 2 bases; bases with no gene match: 9. The CDR3 sequence: CASSLSGGGFGNQPQHF. In nucleotides, the CDR3 is TGTGCCAGCAGCTTATCAGGGGGCGGTTTTGGCAATCAGCCCCAGCATTTT.

The DNA for the CDR3 is TGTGCCAGCAGCCCCCGAGGGACATCACATGAGACTGAAGCTTTCTTT. This translates into CASSPRGTSHETEAFF. This rearrangement joins TRBV7-9 to TRBJ1-1, with TRBD1 as a possible D gene (6 bases). The CDR3 length is 16 residues. CDR1 is SEHNR, CDR2 FQNEAQ, per germline (reference sequence). V was trimmed by 5 bases and J by 5 bases, leaving 21 bases between them.

The rearrangement uses TRBV2 and TRBJ2-7, with D perhaps being TRBD1 or TRBD2 (5 bases each). This CDR3 contains 13 residues. Trimming removed 8 bases from V and 7 bases from J, with 18 bases in between. Germline CDR1 SNHLY, CDR2 FYNNEI. CDR3: CASHRGLPREQYF. In nucleotides, the CDR3 is TGTGCCAGCCACCGGGGCCTACCTCGGGAGCAGTACTTC.

The V and J genes are TRBV18 and TRBJ1-1; 7 bases align to TRBD1. This CDR3 is built from 12 residues. Trimming took 1 base from V and 8 from J; bases not matched to a gene: 1. The germline CDR1 and CDR2 sequences are KGHSH and LQKENI. In DNA form, the CDR3 reads TGTGCCAGCTCACCACTGGACAGGGAAGCTTTCTTT. It is translated as CASSPLDREAFF.

The V and J genes are TRBV9 and TRBJ2-3; 14 bases fit TRBD2. The CDR3 length is 18 residues. Germline CDR1 SGDLS, CDR2 YYNGEE. Trimming at V came to 2 bases and at J to 4 bases, leaving 9 bases not matched to a gene. The CDR3 nucleotides are TGTGCCAGCAGCGTTGGACTAGCGGGGGGATTTGCCCCAGATACGCAGTATTTT. Translation gives CASSVGLAGGFAPDTQYF.

The V call is TRBV6-5, the J call TRBJ1-3; 9 bases line up with TRBD1. The V segment lost 6 bases and the J segment 4 bases; nucleotides outside the gene matches: 4. The CDR3 is made up of 14 amino acids. Germline V CDR1 and CDR2: MNHEY, SVGAGI. CDR3 bases: TGTGCCAGCAGGTGGACAGGGGAGGGAAACACCATATATTTT. Protein product: CASRWTGEGNTIYF.

The V and J genes are TRBV3-1 (or the pseudogene TRBV3-2) and TRBJ1-5, with D uncertain. Germline V CDR1 and CDR2: LGHDT, YNNKEL (reference sequence). There are 12 residues in the CDR3. Between the trimmed V and J ends, which lost 4 bases and 3 bases, there was a span of 4 bases. CDR3 sequence reads: CASSLFNQPQHF. CDR3 nucleotide sequence: TGTGCCAGCAGCCTTTTCAATCAGCCCCAGCATTTT.

This clone was seen a single time. The chain recombines TRBV18 with TRBJ1-5; D unresolved. V dropped 3 bases and J dropped 4 bases, with 10 bases sitting between them. The CDR3 is made up of 14 amino acids. Germline V gene data show CDR1 as KGHSH and CDR2 as LQKENI. CDR3 DNA: TGTGCCAGCTCACCGGCGGGAACAAATCAGCCCCAGCATTTT. It yields the protein CASSPAGTNQPQHF.

The J gene is TRBJ1-5, the V gene TRBV5-8; D uncertain. The CDR3 length is 15 residues. V lost 0 bases and J 7 bases, leaving 14 bases between the germline ends. Germline V CDR1 and CDR2: SGHTS, YDEGEE. CDR3 coding DNA: TGTGCCAGCAGCTTGGAGGGCCATGGAGGACAGCCCCAGCATTTT. As protein: CASSLEGHGGQPQHF.

This sequence joins TRBV9 and TRBJ2-3; 7 bases align to TRBD2. With V trimmed by 1 base and J by 10 bases, 12 bases remained unmatched. Germline CDR1 SGDLS, CDR2 YYNGEE. The CDR3 sequence is 15 residues long. The CDR3: CASSVRTGGPNAQYF. The CDR3 DNA reads TGTGCCAGCAGCGTAAGGACGGGGGGACCCAATGCGCAGTATTTT.

The chain links TRBV5-1 to TRBJ1-6, with D uncertain. There are 12 residues in the CDR3. Germline V gene sequence: CDR1 SGHRS, CDR2 YFSETQ. V gave up 3 bases and J gave up 9 bases, with 7 bases separating them. CDR3 residues: CASSSTLSPLHF. The CDR3 nucleotides read TGCGCCAGCAGCTCCACCCTTTCACCCCTCCACTTT.

The chain employs TRBV9 and TRBJ1-1; D ambiguous. The ends were cut back, 0 bases at V and 6 bases at J, with 12 bases in the middle. Germline V CDR1 and CDR2: SGDLS, YYNGEE. This CDR3 spans 14 amino acids. For the CDR3, the DNA is TGTGCCAGCAGCGTAGCTCTAGGGATGGCTGAAGCTTTCTTT. Protein sequence: CASSVALGMAEAFF.

The rearrangement joins TRBV10-2 to TRBJ1-6; D gene uncertain. V lost 6 bases and J 7 bases, leaving 13 bases between the germline ends. The CDR3 contains 14 residues. In germline, CDR1 is WSHSY, CDR2 SAAADI. Here the CDR3 reads CASRPTEENSPLHF. The CDR3 bases are TGCGCCAGCAGACCCACAGAGGAGAATTCACCCCTCCACTTT.

The chain employs TRBV5-1 and TRBJ1-1, with TRBD1 identical over 9 bases. In germline, CDR1 is SGHRS, CDR2 YFSETQ. The V and J ends lost 4 bases and 1 base, in that order; junction bases with no gene match: 11. This CDR3 is 17 amino acids long. Here the CDR3 DNA reads TGCGCCAGCAGCGCGTACAGGGGGCAGGTCGGGAACACTGAAGCTTTCTTT. Translating gives CASSAYRGQVGNTEAFF.

The rearrangement uses TRBV3-1 (or the pseudogene TRBV3-2) and TRBJ2-7; D is unresolved. CDR3 length equals 13 residues. Trimming cost V 4 bases and J 8 bases, with 15 bases left between them. Germline CDR1 LGHDT, CDR2 YNNKEL (reference sequence). In nucleotides, the CDR3 is TGTGCCAGCAGCCCGGACCCCCAAGAGAAGCAGTACTTC. It encodes CASSPDPQEKQYF.

This chain links TRBV10-3 with TRBJ2-7; tentative D call: TRBD1 (6 bases). V lost 2 bases and J lost 3, with 11 bases in between. This CDR3 comprises 14 residues. Germline V lookup: CDR1 ENHRY, CDR2 SYGVKD. CDR3 coding DNA: TGTGCCATCAGTGAGGCCGGGACACACTACGAGCAGTACTTC. It yields the protein CAISEAGTHYEQYF.